This TCR beta chain was captured in a study of T cells after yellow fever vaccination. Only a few counts were recorded for this clonotype. Its antigen is still unknown. The ends were cut back, 3 bases at V and 3 bases at J, with 9 bases in the middle. In germline, CDR1 is LNHDA, CDR2 SQIVND (reference sequence). The CDR3 covers 14 residues. Study results and caveats: Some clonotypes were seen in both the CD4 and the CD8 compartments. These made up a small share and likely arose from convergent recombination. Abundant bulk-derived clonotypes could contaminate FACS-sorted repertoires. Most primary-vaccination clones recurred post-booster (about 96% CD4, around 90% CD8).

Synthesis of TCR cDNA relied on 5'RACE template switching, which attached a universal primer site and UMIs. TCRdb reprocessed the 5' RACE reads via MiXCR and lists one record per CDR3 protein. The sample lists some 350,000 distinct CDR3 sequences; 8.7% were seen once. The specimen was PBMCs, collected on the day of the first yellow fever vaccination. This chain connects TRBV19 to TRBJ2-1; unclear D gene. The clonotype was recovered from a man aged 18 to 30 who received the YFV17D yellow fever vaccine. CDR3 residues: CASSIGMIYNEQFF. The CDR3 region has the DNA TGTGCCAGTAGTATTGGGATGATCTACAATGAGCAGTTCTTC. The complete variable domain, with remaining parts taken from reference TRBV19 and TRBJ2-1, reads DGGITQSPKYLFRKEGQNVTLSCEQNLNHDAMYWYRQDPGQGLRLIYYSQIVNDFQKGDIAEGYSVSREKKESFPLTVTSAQKNPTAFYLCASSIGMIYNEQFFGPGTRLTVL.